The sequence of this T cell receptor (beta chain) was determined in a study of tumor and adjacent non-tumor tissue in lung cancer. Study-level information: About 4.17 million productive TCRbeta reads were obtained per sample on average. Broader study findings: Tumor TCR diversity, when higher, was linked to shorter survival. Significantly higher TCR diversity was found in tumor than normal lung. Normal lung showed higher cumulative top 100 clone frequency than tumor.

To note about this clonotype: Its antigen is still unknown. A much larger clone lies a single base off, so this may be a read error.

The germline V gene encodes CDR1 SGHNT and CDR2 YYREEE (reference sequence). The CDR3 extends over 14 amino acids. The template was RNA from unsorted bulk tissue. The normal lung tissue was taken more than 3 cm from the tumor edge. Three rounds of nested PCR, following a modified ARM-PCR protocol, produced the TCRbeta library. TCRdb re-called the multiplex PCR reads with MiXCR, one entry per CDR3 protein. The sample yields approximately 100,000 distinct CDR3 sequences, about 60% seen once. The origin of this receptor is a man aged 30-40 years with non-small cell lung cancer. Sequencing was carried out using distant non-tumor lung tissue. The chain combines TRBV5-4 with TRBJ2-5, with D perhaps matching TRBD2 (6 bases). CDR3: CSSSLTSGRETQYF. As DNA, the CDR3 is TGTTCCAGCAGCCTGACTAGTGGGCGGGAGACCCAGTACTTC.